This TCR beta chain was captured by sequencing in a study of cytomegalovirus exposure and HLA in healthy donors. Overall study context: An analysis done earlier identified 95 million to 140 million unique TCR beta sequences from about 179 million T cells.

The CDR3 spans 14 residues. V was clipped by 7 bases and J by 2 bases; unmatched bases: 3. Germline lookup yields CDR1 MNHNS and CDR2 SASEGT. Findings and limits, study-wide: Cytomegalovirus association was assigned to about 150 TCR beta chains.

Primers for the PCR totalled 60 Vbeta and 13 Jbeta. The table came from immunoSEQ multiplex PCR; TCRdb's copy has only in-frame clones and leaves some out. The data show about 150,000 clones, around 80% seen once. With regard to this clone: Its antigen is currently unknown.

Material for sequencing was PBMCs. The chain links TRBV6-1 to TRBJ2-3, with 10 bases fitting TRBD1. This sequence originates from a man between 25 and 39 years old in good health and CMV-seropositive. This CDR3 is CASMDRGTTDTQYF. The CDR3 region has the DNA TGTGCCAGCATGGACAGGGGGACCACAGATACGCAGTATTTT.